The following is a TCR beta chain sequence with its context. These data originate in a study of shared clonotypes between healthy human individuals. As for the study in general: With ages of 18 to 49, the donors were a couple of women and three men.

Sequencing was performed with immunoSEQ multiplex PCR; in TCRdb, only in-frame clones are kept and a portion is missing. The sample yields roughly 2.1 million clones, roughly 91% seen once. The naive CD8 fraction comprised CD45RO-negative cells positively selected for CCR7 and excluded terminally differentiated effector memory CD45RA+ cells. Trimming took off 0 bases at V and 3 bases at J, with 10 bases between the two ends. Germline CDR1 is SGHRS and CDR2 is YFSETQ. The CDR3 spans 15 residues. Sequencing input: naive CD8+ T cells from PBMCs. This clonotype was sampled from a man aged 18-30 years in good health. Some clones in this sample may be carry-over from other donors' samples. The chain has TRBV5-1 and TRBJ1-3; TRBD1 is a possible D gene (6 bases). CDR3 protein: CASSLGQGIGNTIYF. DNA for the CDR3: TGCGCCAGCAGCTTGGGTCAGGGGATTGGAAACACCATATATTTT.